The 15 T cell receptor beta chains below were found in one sample sequenced in a study of blood T cell repertoires in COVID-19. Clones were sequenced by immunoSEQ multiplex PCR, and TCRdb holds only the in-frame ones, with some missing. The sample yields around 200,000 clones, nearly 85% seen once. The sample taken for sequencing was peripheral blood. These TCRs come from a woman in her thirties with COVID-19, enrolled during active disease.

This clone was seen only a few times. V usage is TRBV10-3 and J usage is TRBJ2-1; 7 bases map to TRBD2. With V trimmed by 0 bases and J by 6 bases, 11 bases remained unmatched. The germline V gene encodes CDR1 ENHRY and CDR2 SYGVKD. The CDR3 covers 17 residues. This chain's CDR3 is CAISESMAAGRFNEQFF. The CDR3 DNA reads TGTGCCATCAGTGAGTCGATGGCAGCGGGAAGGTTCAATGAGCAGTTCTTC.

This clone has only a few counts. The V gene is TRBV6-1, the J gene TRBJ1-6; TRBD1 is a possible D gene (5 bases). The V gene lost 0 bases and the J gene lost 5 bases, with 8 bases spanning the gap. This CDR3 has 15 amino acids. CDR1 and CDR2 (germline): MNHNS, SASEGT. The DNA for the CDR3 is TGTGCCAGCAGTGAAGCGCCAGGGCATAATTCACCCCTCCACTTT. This sequence encodes CASSEAPGHNSPLHF.

The genes are TRBV6-2 or TRBV6-3 and TRBJ1-5, with a possible D match to TRBD1 (6 bases). Between the trimmed V and J ends, which lost 6 bases and 0 bases, there was a span of 21 bases. The CDR3 covers 18 residues. Per the germline V gene, CDR1 is MNHEY and CDR2 is SVGEGT. CDR3: CASSSIRDNRYSNQPQHF. The DNA for the CDR3 is TGTGCCAGCAGCTCCATCCGGGACAACCGTTATAGCAATCAGCCCCAGCATTTT.

A few counts support this clone. The chain links TRBV13 to TRBJ1-1; 7 nucleotides align to TRBD1. There are 15 residues in the CDR3. V shed 5 bases, J shed 0 bases, and the junction held 6 bases outside the gene matches. Germline values: CDR1 PRHDT, CDR2 FYEKMQ (reference sequence). CDR3 sequence: CASSRDRIMNTEAFF. CDR3 bases: TGTGCCAGCAGCAGGGACAGAATAATGAACACTGAAGCTTTCTTT.

The chain uses TRBV7-2 and TRBJ2-6; TRBD2 might be the D (7 bases). Per the germline V gene, CDR1 is SGHTA and CDR2 is FQGNSA. Trimming took 5 bases from V and 0 from J, leaving 17 bases between them. The CDR3 is made up of 18 amino acids. CDR3 residues: CASSPMRGGGSGANVLTF. In nucleotides, the CDR3 is TGTGCCAGCAGCCCTATGAGGGGGGGAGGCTCTGGGGCCAACGTCCTGACTTTC.

For this clone: Its ends do not fully match the called genes, so a read error is possible. V is TRBV2 and J is TRBJ1-3, with TRBD1 identical over 10 bases. The length of the CDR3 is 15 residues. Germline loops: CDR1 SNHLY, CDR2 FYNNEI. CDR3 nucleotides: TGTGCCAGCAGTCAAGCGGGACAGGGGGGAAACACCATATATTTT. It encodes CASSQAGQGGNTIYF.

V usage is TRBV25-1 and J usage is TRBJ1-1; a weak D match, TRBD1 (6 bases). From germline, CDR1 is MGHDK and CDR2 SYGVNS. The ends were cut back, 0 bases at V and 0 bases at J, with 14 bases in the middle. This CDR3 contains 17 residues. CDR3 sequence: CASSEYKAGVLNTEAFF. The CDR3 DNA is TGTGCCAGCAGTGAATATAAGGCAGGGGTTCTGAACACTGAAGCTTTCTTT.

The chain links TRBV2 to TRBJ2-7, with TRBD2 matching over 9 bases. The junction had 9 bases not matched to a gene; V was cut back by 2 bases and J by 1 base. The CDR3 has 17 residues. From germline, CDR1 is SNHLY and CDR2 FYNNEI. The CDR3 sequence is CASSEIALAGLSYEQYF. The CDR3 DNA reads as TGTGCCAGCAGTGAAATCGCCCTAGCGGGGTTATCCTACGAGCAGTACTTC. The full variable domain, rest sourced from reference TRBV2 and TRBJ2-7, is EPEVTQTPSHQVTQMGQEVILRCVPISNHLYFYWYRQILGQKVEFLVSFYNNEISEKSEIFDDQFSVERPDGSNFTLKIRSTKLEDSAMYFCASSEIALAGLSYEQYFGPGTRLTVT.

V and J are TRBV15 and TRBJ1-3; TRBD1 might be the D (6 bases). This CDR3 is built from 17 residues. Per the germline V gene, CDR1 is LNHNV and CDR2 is YYDKDF (reference sequence). V lost 3 bases and J lost 0, with 15 bases in between. CDR3 bases: TGTGCCACCAGCAGGGTTGACAGGAGATTCTCTGGAAACACCATATATTTT. It codes for CATSRVDRRFSGNTIYF.

The rearrangement links TRBV28 to TRBJ1-2, with D perhaps matching TRBD1 (5 bases). V was cut by 6 bases and J by 2 bases, with 16 bases left in between. The CDR3 totals 15 residues. Germline CDR1 is MDHEN and CDR2 is SYDVKM. This CDR3 reads CASSLPLGGNYGYTF. The CDR3 DNA reads as TGTGCCAGCAGCCTCCCTTTGGGGGGGAACTATGGCTACACCTTC.

The chain employs TRBV7-9 and TRBJ2-5; no clear D gene. The CDR3 loop spans 13 amino acids. V was trimmed by 2 bases and J by 4 bases, leaving 8 bases between them. From germline, CDR1 is SEHNR and CDR2 FQNEAQ (reference sequence). This CDR3 reads CASSLLSGETQYF. The CDR3 coding sequence is TGTGCCAGCAGCTTACTATCAGGAGAGACCCAGTACTTC.

V is TRBV7-3 and J is TRBJ2-2, with TRBD1 identical over 7 bases. The J segment lost 6 bases and the V segment lost 5 bases, leaving 12 bases of the junction unmatched. Germline CDR1 and CDR2: SGHTA and FQGTGA. This CDR3 spans 16 amino acids. The CDR3 DNA is TGTGCCAGCAGCATGGGGACAGCACTTTACCCCGGGGAGCTGTTTTTT. Translating it yields CASSMGTALYPGELFF.

This sequence joins TRBV25-1 and TRBJ1-1; D is uncertain. The CDR3 runs to 12 residues. Germline assignment: CDR1 MGHDK and CDR2 SYGVNS. With 4 bases removed from V and 0 bases from J, the gap between germline ends came to 3 bases. CDR3 DNA sequence: TGTGCCAGCAGTGCTTTGAACACTGAAGCTTTCTTT. Its protein product is CASSALNTEAFF.

In nucleotides, the CDR3 is TGTGCCAGCAGCTCCTCCCGGGTGGCGGCCGGGGAGCTGTTTTTT. It yields the protein CASSSSRVAAGELFF. The V and J genes are TRBV7-7 and TRBJ2-2; no clear D gene. V dropped 4 bases and J dropped 6 bases, with 15 bases sitting between them. This CDR3 is built from 15 residues. CDR1 SSHAT and CDR2 FNYEAQ come from the germline V gene (reference sequence).

This clone was found once. The chain recombines TRBV27 with TRBJ1-4; 10 bases are a match to TRBD1. Germline V lookup: CDR1 MNHEY, CDR2 SMNVEV (reference sequence). V was pared by 4 bases and J by 5 bases, with 13 bases of the junction left unmatched. The CDR3 covers 18 residues. CDR3 sequence: CASSSGQGKLQGNEKLFF. The CDR3 DNA reads TGTGCCAGCAGTTCGGGACAGGGGAAGCTTCAGGGGAATGAAAAACTGTTTTTT.